This T cell receptor beta chain was identified during a study of blood T cells in healthy people across ages. Alongside a J-beta primer mix, a sample-barcoded 5' primer served in a second PCR lasting roughly 6 to 12 cycles. The template-switch adaptor was a 5' adaptor with 12 random nucleotides. It tagged each cDNA molecule. TCRdb re-derived calls from the 5' RACE reads in MiXCR, one entry per CDR3 protein. The sample yields 1.5 million to 1.8 million distinct CDR3 sequences, 40% to 45% seen once. This clonotype was detected a few times. Germline loops: CDR1 PRHDT, CDR2 FYEKMQ (reference sequence). CDR3 length: 12 residues. V lost 5 bases and J lost 9, with 13 bases in between.

The genes are TRBV13 and TRBJ1-1; D uncertain. Material: blood. The receptor's source is a woman under 30 in good health. CDR3 loop: CASSPPRTQAFF. CDR3 nucleotides: TGTGCCAGCAGCCCCCCCCGGACCCAAGCTTTCTTT.